The 24 T cell receptor beta chains reported below all come from one sample, sequenced in a study of PD-1 blockade in classical Hodgkin lymphoma (TCRdb year 2020). Sample time point, as interpreted from the label and publication: cycle 4 day 1 (C4D1), after six to seven weeks of nivolumab. All trial patients had relapsed after autologous stem cell transplantation, with cohorts A, B and C differing in prior brentuximab vedotin exposure. Preparation of the library involved the immunoSEQ multiplex PCR assay. Not all clones reach the TCRdb copy of this immuneACCESS table, which keeps in-frame sequences only. Checked studies attribute under half of the gap to unresolved V genes and leave the rest unexplained. This sample gives nearly 25,000 clones in total; less than 75% of them show up just once. Roughly 30% of the sample is in the top ten clones. Sequencing was performed on peripheral blood mononuclear cells (PBMCs), taken before the fourth cycle of nivolumab. These receptors all stem from a human donor with classical Hodgkin lymphoma.

This sequence joins TRBV5-1 and TRBJ1-3; a possible D gene is TRBD1 (6 bases). This CDR3 spans 16 amino acids. V gave up 4 bases and J gave up 0 bases, with 14 bases separating them. Per the germline V gene, CDR1 is SGHRS and CDR2 is YFSETQ. The CDR3 loop reads CASSDADRSSGNTIYF. CDR3 nucleotide sequence: TGCGCCAGCAGCGATGCCGACAGGTCCTCTGGAAACACCATATATTTT. Full variable domain (outside the CDR3, taken from reference TRBV5-1 and TRBJ1-3): KAGVTQTPRYLIKTRGQQVTLSCSPISGHRSVSWYQQTPGQGLQFLFEYFSETQRNKGNFPGRFSGRQFSNSRSEMNVSTLELGDSALYLCASSDADRSSGNTIYFGEGSWLTVV.

The chain recombines TRBV7-9 with TRBJ1-4; no firm D call. The V end lost 5 bases, the J end lost 4 bases, and 11 bases lay between the germline ends. The CDR3 runs 14 residues. Germline CDR1 is SEHNR and CDR2 is FQNEAQ (reference sequence). CDR3 amino acids: CASSPIGGNEKLFF. Here the CDR3 DNA reads TGTGCCAGCAGCCCGATCGGCGGTAATGAAAAACTGTTTTTT.

The chain employs TRBV4-1 and TRBJ2-2, with D maybe TRBD2 (6 bases). The V end was cut by 8 bases, the J end by 6 bases, with 19 bases between. CDR1 is MGHRA, CDR2 YSYEKL, per germline. The CDR3 extends over 15 amino acids. This CDR3 reads CASARRSGDPGELFF. The CDR3 DNA follows: TGCGCCAGCGCAAGGCGTTCGGGGGACCCCGGGGAGCTGTTTTTT.

The chain joins TRBV6-6 to TRBJ1-5; TRBD1 matches at 7 bases. Germline V gene data show CDR1 as MNHNY and CDR2 as SVGAGI (reference sequence). V lost 2 bases to trimming and J lost 2 bases; unmatched junction nucleotides: 0. The CDR3 runs 14 residues. CDR3 region: CASSYDRGNQPQHF. Written as DNA, the CDR3 is TGTGCCAGCAGTTACGACAGGGGCAATCAGCCCCAGCATTTT.

This chain joins TRBV2 and TRBJ2-7; 13 bases line up with TRBD2. This CDR3 has 14 residues. J gave up 11 bases and V 5 bases, and 9 bases lay outside the gene matches. CDR1 is SNHLY, CDR2 FYNNEI, per germline. CDR3 region: CASSNLTSGGLEYV. The CDR3 DNA is TGTGCCAGCAGTAATCTGACTAGCGGGGGGCTTGAGTACGTC.

V usage is TRBV19 and J usage is TRBJ1-1; no clear D gene. V lost 7 bases, J lost 0 bases, and 12 bases lay in between. This CDR3 is 14 amino acids long. Germline values: CDR1 LNHDA, CDR2 SQIVND (reference sequence). For the CDR3, the DNA is TGTGCCAGTACCTCGGGGTACCTGAACACTGAAGCTTTCTTT. Protein: CASTSGYLNTEAFF.

The table lists this clone with a few counts. V and J are TRBV5-1 and TRBJ2-7, with D possibly called TRBD1 or TRBD2 (5 bases each). Trimming pared 0 bases from V and 6 bases from J, leaving 10 bases between. The CDR3 runs 13 residues. Germline lookup yields CDR1 SGHRS and CDR2 YFSETQ. The CDR3 here is CASSLDWDGEQYV. For the CDR3, the DNA is TGCGCCAGCAGCTTGGACTGGGACGGCGAGCAGTACGTC.

This clone showed up just a few times. The gene calls are TRBV6-1 and TRBJ1-2; D remains ambiguous. Germline lookup yields CDR1 MNHNS and CDR2 SASEGT. CDR3 length: 12 residues. V gave up 9 bases and J gave up 3 bases, with 11 bases separating them. CDR3 loop: CASQQPYYGYTF. Here the CDR3 DNA reads TGTGCCAGTCAACAGCCCTACTATGGCTACACCTTC.

A word on this clone: Other nucleotide sequences from this sample produce the same CDR3. The chain employs TRBV6-6 and TRBJ1-4, with a weak D call TRBD1 (5 bases). The germline V and J ends were trimmed by 5 bases and 8 bases, with 12 bases remaining between them. Germline-derived CDR1 and CDR2 are MNHNY and SVGAGI (reference sequence). This CDR3 contains 13 residues. For the CDR3, the DNA is TGTGCCAGCAGTACCCGGGACCGAGAAAAACTGTTTTTT. It encodes CASSTRDREKLFF.

The rearrangement links TRBV28 to TRBJ1-1; D is possibly TRBD1 (5 bases). The CDR3 runs to 14 residues. V was trimmed by 6 bases and J by 0 bases, leaving 11 bases between them. Looked up from germline, CDR1 is MDHEN and CDR2 is SYDVKM. CDR3 nucleotide sequence: TGTGCCAGCAGGATGGGACGGGTGAACACTGAAGCTTTCTTT. Protein sequence: CASRMGRVNTEAFF. Full variable domain (rest looked up from reference TRBV28 and TRBJ1-1): DVKVTQSSRYLVKRTGEKVFLECVQDMDHENMFWYRQDPGLGLRLIYFSYDVKMKEKGDIPEGYSVSREKKERFSLILESASTNQTSMYLCASRMGRVNTEAFFGQGTRLTVV.

This clone has a handful of counts. V and J are TRBV29-1 and TRBJ1-2; D remains unclear. Germline V CDR1 and CDR2: SQVTM, ANQGSEA. This CDR3 has 13 amino acids. Trimming removed 4 bases from V and 4 bases from J, with 13 bases in between. The DNA for the CDR3 is TGCAGCGTTGCAATCGGACCGTCCTATGGCTACACCTTC. It specifies CSVAIGPSYGYTF.

The chain combines TRBV7-2 with TRBJ2-7; possibly TRBD2 for D (5 bases). This CDR3 is built from 13 residues. V was clipped by 5 bases and J by 5 bases, with 13 bases between them. CDR1 is SGHTA, CDR2 FQGNSA, per germline. DNA of the CDR3: TGTGCCAGCAGCCCCCGAGGAGGAAACGAGCAGTACTTC. Its translation: CASSPRGGNEQYF.

The table lists this clone with a few counts. This chain links TRBV6-6 with TRBJ2-7; D call uncertain. The CDR3 extends over 15 amino acids. Germline CDR1 and CDR2: MNHNY and SVGAGI (reference sequence). V was cut by 2 bases and J by 0 bases, with 11 bases left in between. The CDR3, as DNA: TGTGCCAGCAGTTACCAGAGGCTTAGCTCCTACGAGCAGTACTTC. It encodes CASSYQRLSSYEQYF.

V gene TRBV5-4 combines with J gene TRBJ1-1; TRBD1 is a possible D gene (6 bases). From germline, CDR1 is SGHNT and CDR2 YYREEE (reference sequence). The CDR3 spans 15 residues. With 0 bases removed from V and 1 base from J, the gap between germline ends came to 10 bases. The CDR3 DNA is TGTGCCAGCAGCTTGGATGGGGGGCGGAACACTGAAGCTTTCTTT. Translation gives CASSLDGGRNTEAFF.

The J gene is TRBJ2-1, the V gene TRBV6-5; 7 bases line up with TRBD2. Trimming at V came to 6 bases and at J to 8 bases, leaving 10 bases not matched to a gene. The CDR3 is made up of 14 amino acids. Germline lookup yields CDR1 MNHEY and CDR2 SVGAGI. CDR3 bases: TGTGCCAGCAGCCGGCAGCGGGGAGCGGATGAGCAGTTCTTC. Protein product: CASSRQRGADEQFF.

This clone was observed a single time. The rearrangement uses TRBV18 and TRBJ2-7, with 7 bases that match TRBD2. J gave up 0 bases and V 0 bases, and 8 bases lay outside the gene matches. Germline V gene data show CDR1 as KGHSH and CDR2 as LQKENI. The CDR3 extends over 17 amino acids. The CDR3 loop reads CASSPPISGESSYEQYF. The CDR3 DNA sequence: TGTGCCAGCTCACCACCAATAAGCGGGGAGAGCTCCTACGAGCAGTACTTC.

The genes are TRBV4-1 and TRBJ1-2; D remains unclear. V was trimmed by 3 bases and J by 4 bases, leaving 12 bases between them. The germline CDR1 and CDR2 sequences are MGHRA and YSYEKL. The CDR3 has 14 residues. The CDR3 here is CASSHPQLGYGYTF. As DNA, the CDR3 is TGCGCCAGCAGCCACCCTCAGCTGGGCTATGGCTACACCTTC.

The gene calls are TRBV7-3 and TRBJ1-2; TRBD1 matches 10 bases. This CDR3 is 13 amino acids long. Germline V gene data show CDR1 as SGHTA and CDR2 as FQGTGA. The junction had 4 bases not matched to a gene; V was cut back by 9 bases and J by 3 bases. The CDR3: CASETGGDYGYTF. The CDR3, as DNA: TGTGCCAGTGAGACAGGGGGCGACTATGGCTACACCTTC.

This clone was detected a few times. The J gene is TRBJ2-1, the V gene TRBV7-2; 7 positions agree with TRBD2. This CDR3 has 15 amino acids. Trimming cost V 5 bases and J 5 bases; bases outside gene matches: 9. Germline lookup yields CDR1 SGHTA and CDR2 FQGNSA. DNA for the CDR3: TGTGCCAGCAGCCCCGGGGGGAGGGCGAACAATGAGCAGTTCTTC. This encodes CASSPGGRANNEQFF. The variable domain in full, with the rest retrieved from reference TRBV7-2 and TRBJ2-1, is GAGVSQSPSNKVTEKGKDVELRCDPISGHTALYWYRQSLGQGLEFLIYFQGNSAPDKSGLPSDRFSAERTGGSVSTLTIQRTQQEDSAVYLCASSPGGRANNEQFFGPGTRLTVL.

The rearrangement joins TRBV6-5 to TRBJ1-1; perhaps TRBD1 as D (5 bases). Per germline, CDR1 MNHEY and CDR2 SVGAGI. Deletions cut 7 bases from V and 7 bases from J, with 13 bases between. The length of the CDR3 is 12 residues. The CDR3 DNA sequence: TGTGCCAGCATCTCCCGGGGGAGTGAAGCTTTCTTT. Translated: CASISRGSEAFF.

The rearrangement joins TRBV4-1 to TRBJ2-3; 14 nucleotides match TRBD2. The germline V gene has CDR1 MGHRA and CDR2 YSYEKL. The ends lost 0 bases at V and 6 bases at J; junction bases unmatched: 11. The CDR3 is 19 residues long. The CDR3 DNA reads TGCGCCAGCAGCCAAGATCTGGCGACTAGCGGGGGGGCAGTTGATACGCAGTATTTT. Protein: CASSQDLATSGGAVDTQYF.

The rearrangement joins TRBV5-1 to TRBJ2-6, with a possible D match to TRBD1 (6 bases). This CDR3 is built from 14 residues. Germline CDR1 is SGHRS and CDR2 is YFSETQ. Trimming removed 2 bases from V and 13 bases from J, with 16 bases in between. The CDR3 nucleotides are TGCGCCAGCAGCTTAATCCCGGGACATCAAGTCCTGACTTTC. It translates to CASSLIPGHQVLTF.

This clone was detected a few times. The rearrangement uses TRBV7-6 and TRBJ1-5; D is perhaps TRBD1 (6 bases). The CDR3 covers 14 residues. With 3 bases removed from V and 6 bases from J, the gap between germline ends came to 12 bases. CDR1 and CDR2 from the germline V gene are SGHVS and FNYEAQ. CDR3 loop: CASSFGGAGQPQHF. CDR3 DNA sequence: TGTGCCAGCAGCTTCGGGGGCGCGGGTCAGCCCCAGCATTTT.

This clone was seen only once. The identical CDR3 is also encoded by other nucleotide sequences in the sample. The chain recombines TRBV7-2 with TRBJ2-7; no firm D call. Looked up from germline, CDR1 is SGHTA and CDR2 is FQGNSA. The CDR3 length is 11 residues. Trimming removed 4 bases at V and 4 bases at J, with 5 bases between. CDR3 nucleotide sequence: TGTGCCAGCAGCTATCGATACGAGCAGTACTTC. It yields the protein CASSYRYEQYF. Full variable domain (remainder filled in from reference TRBV7-2 and TRBJ2-7): GAGVSQSPSNKVTEKGKDVELRCDPISGHTALYWYRQSLGQGLEFLIYFQGNSAPDKSGLPSDRFSAERTGGSVSTLTIQRTQQEDSAVYLCASSYRYEQYFGPGTRLTVT.